Below, one T cell receptor (beta chain) is given with its context. Its matching antigen is unknown. Repertoires were generated with immunoSEQ multiplex PCR, while TCRdb's copy carries only in-frame clones and drops some. The table shows tens of thousands of clones, with roughly 89% occurring only once. The data originate from a study of siplizumab effects on memory and regulatory T cells. Overall study findings and caveats: A minor share of alloreactive clones matched unstimulated subsets. Roughly 75-95% of proliferating CD4+ or CD8+ clones lacked an assignable naive or memory phenotype. The authors did not confirm suppressive function in proliferating Tregs from siplizumab cultures. Major contributors to the alloresponse seemed to be naive T cells, which also appeared more diverse than memory cells.

The germline CDR1 and CDR2 sequences are MNHEY and SVGAGI. Trimming cost V 2 bases and J 4 bases, with 8 bases left between them. The CDR3 loop spans 14 amino acids. The TCR comes from a human donor in good health. Material: Tregs sorted from blood. J is TRBJ1-4 and V is TRBV6-5, with D tentatively TRBD1 (6 bases). The CDR3 region has the DNA TGTGCCAGCAGTTACAGGGGGTTTAATGAAAAACTGTTTTTT. Protein: CASSYRGFNEKLFF.